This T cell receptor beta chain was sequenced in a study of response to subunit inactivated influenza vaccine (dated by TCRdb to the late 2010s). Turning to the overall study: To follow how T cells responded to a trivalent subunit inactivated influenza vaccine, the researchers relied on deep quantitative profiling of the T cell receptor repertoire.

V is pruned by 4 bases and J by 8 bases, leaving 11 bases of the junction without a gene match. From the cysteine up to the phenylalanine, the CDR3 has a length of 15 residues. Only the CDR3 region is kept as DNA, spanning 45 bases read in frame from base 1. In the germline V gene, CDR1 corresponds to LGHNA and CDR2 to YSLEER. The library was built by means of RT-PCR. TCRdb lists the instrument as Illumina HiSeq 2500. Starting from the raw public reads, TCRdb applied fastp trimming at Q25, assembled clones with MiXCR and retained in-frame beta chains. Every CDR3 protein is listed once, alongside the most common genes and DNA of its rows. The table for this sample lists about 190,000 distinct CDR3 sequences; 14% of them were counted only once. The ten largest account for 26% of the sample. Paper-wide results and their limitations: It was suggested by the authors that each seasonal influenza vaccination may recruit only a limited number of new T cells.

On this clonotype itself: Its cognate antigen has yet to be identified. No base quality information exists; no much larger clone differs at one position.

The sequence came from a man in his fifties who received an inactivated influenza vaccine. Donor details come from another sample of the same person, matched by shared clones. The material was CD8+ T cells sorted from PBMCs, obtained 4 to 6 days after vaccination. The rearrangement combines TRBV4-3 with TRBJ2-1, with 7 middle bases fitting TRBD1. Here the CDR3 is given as CASSPGTQGGDEQFF. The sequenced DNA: TGCGCCAGCAGCCCCGGGACCCAAGGGGGCGATGAGCAGTTCTTC.